These 27 T cell receptor beta chains share one sample of origin, sequenced in a study of OX40 agonist ivuxolimab in advanced cancers. Sequencing was performed with immunoSEQ multiplex PCR; in TCRdb, only in-frame clones are kept and a portion is missing. The sample records around 35,000 clones, more than 65% being singletons. The sequencing used CD4+ or CD8+ T cells sorted from blood, collected in a trial of the OX40 agonist ivuxolimab. Receptor source: an adult with an advanced solid tumor such as melanoma, head and neck, liver or kidney cancer.

There are a few counts of this clone. The gene calls are TRBV11-2 and TRBJ1-2; no clear D. V lost 3 bases to trimming and J lost 5 bases, with 7 bases between them. Germline V gene sequence: CDR1 SGHAT, CDR2 FQNNGV. The CDR3 has 12 amino acids. Here the CDR3 DNA reads TGTGCCAGCAGCTTGGACCTTTATGGCTACACCTTC. This gives the protein CASSLDLYGYTF.

This clone is medium-sized by share. The junction does not match germline at one end; this may be a read error. The chain employs TRBV29-1 and TRBJ2-2, with 14 bases that match TRBD2. Germline V gives CDR1 SQVTM, CDR2 ANQGSEA. The CDR3 is 16 amino acids. CDR3: CSVERTSGGNAGELFF. As DNA, the CDR3 is TGCAGCGTTGAAAGGACTAGCGGGGGGAACGCCGGGGAGCTGTTTTTT.

J is TRBJ1-6 and V is TRBV19; D not resolved. CDR3 length: 13 amino acids. The germline V gene encodes CDR1 LNHDA and CDR2 SQIVND (reference sequence). Trimming stripped 1 base from V and 8 bases from J, with 6 bases between. The CDR3 bases are TGTGCCAGTAGTATAGGGTTGGATTCACCCCTCCACTTT. Its protein is CASSIGLDSPLHF.

The table lists this clone with a few counts. This chain connects TRBV10-3 to TRBJ2-7, with no clear D. Trimming stripped 0 bases from V and 4 bases from J, with 7 bases between. CDR1 and CDR2 from the germline V gene are ENHRY and SYGVKD. CDR3 length: 13 amino acids. This chain's CDR3 is CAISESMGYEQYF. The CDR3 DNA is TGTGCCATCAGTGAGTCGATGGGGTACGAGCAGTACTTC.

The gene calls are TRBV9 and TRBJ1-5; 9 positions agree with TRBD1. Germline values: CDR1 SGDLS, CDR2 YYNGEE. The CDR3 consists of 18 residues. V shed 0 bases and J 5 bases; nucleotides not matched to a gene: 12. CDR3: CASSVGPTTGGRYQPQHF. Written as DNA, the CDR3 is TGTGCCAGCAGCGTAGGCCCTACTACAGGGGGCCGATATCAGCCCCAGCATTTT.

The chain carries TRBV7-3 and TRBJ2-3; 9 positions match TRBD1. The CDR3 has 18 amino acids. From germline, CDR1 is SGHTA and CDR2 FQGTGA. V gave up 2 bases and J gave up 2 bases; unmatched junction bases: 11. DNA of the CDR3: TGTGCCAGCAGCTTACCGGTGCAGGGGACAGGGTTCACAGATACGCAGTATTTT. It translates to CASSLPVQGTGFTDTQYF.

The genes are TRBV11-3 and TRBJ2-3, with no clear D. Germline CDR1 is SGHNT and CDR2 is YENEEA. The CDR3 is 14 residues long. V lost 3 bases, J lost 2 bases, and 9 bases lay in between. DNA of the CDR3: TGTGCCAGCAGCTTGGATTACTTCACAGATACGCAGTATTTT. The encoded protein is CASSLDYFTDTQYF.

This clone was counted only a few times. This chain uses TRBV14 with TRBJ1-3, with D uncertain. Germline loops: CDR1 SGHDN, CDR2 FVKESK. The CDR3 extends over 18 amino acids. Trimming took off 1 base at V and 0 bases at J, with 16 bases between the two ends. The CDR3 region has the DNA TGTGCCAGCAGCCAAGTCCTGTCAGCCTTTAACTCTGGAAACACCATATATTTT. This translates into CASSQVLSAFNSGNTIYF.

The table lists this clone with a few counts. This same CDR3 is encoded by further DNA sequences in the sample. J is TRBJ2-2 and V is TRBV5-1, with D perhaps TRBD2 (5 bases). Per germline, CDR1 SGHRS and CDR2 YFSETQ. This CDR3 has 13 residues. With 0 bases removed from V and 7 bases from J, the gap between germline ends came to 7 bases. Here the CDR3 DNA reads TGCGCCAGCAGCTTGGTCGGGAACGGGGAGCTGTTTTTT. Translating gives CASSLVGNGELFF.

V and J are TRBV11-1 and TRBJ2-1; 8 nucleotides line up with TRBD2. Germline V gene lookup returns CDR1 SGHAT and CDR2 FQDESV (reference sequence). The CDR3 sequence is 15 residues long. Trimming at V came to 0 bases and at J to 6 bases, leaving 4 bases not matched to a gene. The CDR3 DNA follows: TGTGCCAGCAGCTTAGCCCTTGGGACTAGCAATGAGCAGTTCTTC. Amino acids: CASSLALGTSNEQFF.

The chain links TRBV28 to TRBJ2-1; D is unresolved. Trimming stripped 4 bases from V and 4 bases from J, with 8 bases between. Germline values: CDR1 MDHEN, CDR2 SYDVKM. The CDR3 loop spans 13 amino acids. CDR3 region: CASSYGAYNEQFF. The CDR3 DNA is TGTGCCAGCAGTTATGGAGCTTACAATGAGCAGTTCTTC. Together with reference TRBV28 and TRBJ2-1, the CDR3 gives the full variable domain: DVKVTQSSRYLVKRTGEKVFLECVQDMDHENMFWYRQDPGLGLRLIYFSYDVKMKEKGDIPEGYSVSREKKERFSLILESASTNQTSMYLCASSYGAYNEQFFGPGTRLTVL.

The gene calls are TRBV5-1 and TRBJ1-1, with unresolved D. This CDR3 has 13 amino acids. CDR1 and CDR2 from the germline V gene are SGHRS and YFSETQ. V was clipped by 2 bases and J by 1 base, with 6 bases between them. The CDR3 coding sequence is TGCGCCAGCAGCTTAAGGGCGAACACTGAAGCTTTCTTT. This encodes CASSLRANTEAFF.

The chain carries TRBV13 and TRBJ2-7; 7 nucleotides align to TRBD2. The junction had 12 bases not matched to a gene; V was cut back by 5 bases and J by 5 bases. This CDR3 has 15 amino acids. CDR1 and CDR2 from the germline V gene are PRHDT and FYEKMQ (reference sequence). CDR3 nucleotides: TGTGCCAGCAGCCCTCTGGGGAGGGGTAGCGACGAGCAGTACTTC. This translates into CASSPLGRGSDEQYF.

There are a few counts of this clone. V gene TRBV6-5 combines with J gene TRBJ1-1; no firm D call. This CDR3 region has 12 residues. V was trimmed by 8 bases and J by 1 base, leaving 8 bases between them. CDR1 and CDR2 from the germline V gene are MNHEY and SVGAGI. The CDR3 DNA sequence: TGTGCCAGCGGACTCGAGAACACTGAAGCTTTCTTT. Residues: CASGLENTEAFF.

The chain links TRBV5-1 to TRBJ2-3, with D possibly TRBD2 on 5 matching bases. The germline gives CDR1 SGHRS, CDR2 YFSETQ. The V gene lost 1 base and the J gene lost 2 bases, with 11 bases spanning the gap. The CDR3 runs to 15 residues. The CDR3 coding sequence is TGCGCCAGCAGCTTGACGGGGAAAAACACAGATACGCAGTATTTT. Amino acid sequence: CASSLTGKNTDTQYF. The complete variable domain, with remaining parts taken from reference TRBV5-1 and TRBJ2-3, reads KAGVTQTPRYLIKTRGQQVTLSCSPISGHRSVSWYQQTPGQGLQFLFEYFSETQRNKGNFPGRFSGRQFSNSRSEMNVSTLELGDSALYLCASSLTGKNTDTQYFGPGTRLTVL.

This chain connects TRBV5-6 to TRBJ1-2; TRBD1 aligns across 7 bases. The V gene's germline CDR1 is SGHDT and CDR2 YYEEEE. The length of the CDR3 is 16 residues. After removal of 3 bases from V and 0 bases from J, the junction contained 8 bases not matched to a gene. CDR3 loop: CASSSLNRGSNYGYTF. In DNA form, the CDR3 reads TGTGCCAGCAGCTCCCTTAACAGGGGATCTAACTATGGCTACACCTTC.

V and J are TRBV29-1 and TRBJ1-2; D remains ambiguous. CDR3 length: 11 amino acids. Per the germline V gene, CDR1 is SQVTM and CDR2 is ANQGSEA. Trimming took 7 bases from V and 1 from J, leaving 7 bases between them. The CDR3 reads CSDYFNYGYTF. CDR3 coding DNA: TGCAGCGACTATTTTAACTATGGCTACACCTTC. Full variable domain (missing parts from reference TRBV29-1 and TRBJ1-2): SAVISQKPSRDICQRGTSLTIQCQVDSQVTMMFWYRQQPGQSLTLIATANQGSEATYESGFVIDKFPISRPNLTFSTLTVSNMSPEDSSIYLCSDYFNYGYTFGSGTRLTVV.

A note on this clone: Germline and junction disagree at one end, which may indicate a read error. The CDR3 sequence: CASGPGRVNPEAFF. In nucleotides, the CDR3 is TGTGCCAGCGGCCCAGGGCGGGTGAACCCTGAAGCTTTCTTT. The V gene is TRBV2, the J gene TRBJ1-1; tentatively, D is TRBD1 (5 bases). CDR3 length: 14 amino acids. In germline, CDR1 is SNHLY, CDR2 FYNNEI.

This clone occurred a few times. This chain links TRBV5-1 with TRBJ1-2; D might be TRBD1 (5 bases). V was pared by 4 bases and J by 0 bases, with 25 bases between. Germline V gives CDR1 SGHRS, CDR2 YFSETQ. The CDR3 extends over 19 amino acids. The CDR3 DNA reads as TGCGCCAGCAGCGACCACAGGACGCCTGATGGCAGAACTAACTATGGCTACACCTTC. Translation: CASSDHRTPDGRTNYGYTF.

The chain has TRBV4-2 and TRBJ2-7; D is undetermined. The CDR3 is 13 amino acids. Germline-derived CDR1 and CDR2 are LGHNA and YNFKEQ. V gave up 5 bases and J gave up 2 bases, with 10 bases separating them. The CDR3 region is CASSKEPTYEQYF. CDR3 bases: TGTGCCAGCAGCAAGGAACCGACCTACGAGCAGTACTTC.

This rearrangement joins TRBV18 to TRBJ2-3; TRBD2 matches 10 bases. The CDR3 is 17 amino acids. The V and J ends lost 4 bases and 0 bases, in that order; junction bases with no gene match: 7. The germline V gene encodes CDR1 KGHSH and CDR2 LQKENI. The CDR3 spells CASSRNLAGVSTDTQYF. In DNA form, the CDR3 reads TGTGCCAGCTCACGGAATCTAGCGGGGGTTAGCACAGATACGCAGTATTTT.

The chain uses TRBV28 and TRBJ1-5; D not certain. The CDR3 has 14 amino acids. The ends were cut back, 2 bases at V and 4 bases at J, with 9 bases in the middle. CDR1 is MDHEN and CDR2 is SYDVKM in the germline V gene. Here the CDR3 reads CASSLRAPNQPQHF. The CDR3 DNA follows: TGTGCCAGCAGTTTAAGGGCACCTAATCAGCCCCAGCATTTT.

Only one count was recorded for this clone. CDR3 DNA sequence: TGTGCCAGCTCACGCAGACAGGGGTCCGACTCTGGGGCCAACGTCCTGACTTTC. It codes for CASSRRQGSDSGANVLTF. The rearrangement links TRBV18 to TRBJ2-6; 8 nucleotides align to TRBD1. Germline assignment: CDR1 KGHSH and CDR2 LQKENI. CDR3 length: 18 amino acids. The V gene end was trimmed by 4 bases and the J gene end by 0 bases; junction bases not matched to a gene: 8.

The J gene is TRBJ1-2, the V gene TRBV6-1; no definite D call. V was pared by 2 bases and J by 4 bases, with 14 bases between. There are 15 residues in the CDR3. Germline V gene lookup returns CDR1 MNHNS and CDR2 SASEGT. CDR3 nucleotide sequence: TGTGCCAGCAGTGAAAAAAGCGGCAGTACCTATGGCTACACCTTC. Protein: CASSEKSGSTYGYTF.

The chain carries TRBV6-6 and TRBJ2-2; 7 bases map to TRBD2. The V and J ends lost 4 bases and 1 base, in that order; junction bases with no gene match: 3. Germline CDR1 and CDR2: MNHNY and SVGAGI (reference sequence). This CDR3 has 15 residues. The CDR3 DNA follows: TGTGCCAGCAGTTTTAGCGGGCTGAACACCGGGGAGCTGTTTTTT. Protein: CASSFSGLNTGELFF.

This sequence joins TRBV19 and TRBJ1-2, with D unresolved. The V gene's germline CDR1 is LNHDA and CDR2 SQIVND (reference sequence). V lost 3 bases and J lost 3, with 14 bases in between. The CDR3 covers 15 residues. The CDR3 reads CASSIDYTGYYGYTF. The DNA of the CDR3 is TGTGCCAGTAGTATTGATTATACGGGGTACTATGGCTACACCTTC.

The rearrangement joins TRBV30 to TRBJ2-6; 10 nucleotides align to TRBD1. The CDR3 sequence is 19 residues long. Per germline, CDR1 GTSNPN and CDR2 SVGIG (reference sequence). After removal of 3 bases from V and 3 bases from J, the junction contained 14 bases not matched to a gene. In nucleotides, the CDR3 is TGTGCCTGGAGGGAGAGCCGCGGGACAGGGGTTCGTGGGGCCAACGTCCTGACTTTC. Its translation is CAWRESRGTGVRGANVLTF.